This TCR beta chain was identified during a study of T cell responses to AZD1222 COVID-19 vaccine. Study as a whole: It was second doses at about 4 or about 12 weeks that were pooled. The study's findings and limits: Donors were largely white British and mainly female; clonal diversity was possibly underestimated. Seropositive AZD1222 recipients at baseline numbered only five or six. Unmutated variant regions reportedly attract nearly half of all spike-specific TCRs.

This table comes from immunoSEQ multiplex PCR, and its TCRdb copy is limited to in-frame clones, with some not included. This sample has 120,000 or so clones, with over 75% found just once. CDR1 is LGHNA, CDR2 YSLEER, per germline. The CDR3 extends over 16 amino acids. Trimming took 0 bases from V and 4 from J; bases not matched to a gene: 8. For this clone: Its target is unknown.

The sample here was peripheral blood, taken on day 0 of AZD1222 vaccination. This sequence originates from an adult in good health. The chain uses TRBV4-3 and TRBJ1-2, with 7 bases fitting TRBD1. CDR3 loop: CASSQDGTVTIYGYTF. For the CDR3, the DNA is TGCGCCAGCAGCCAAGATGGGACAGTTACGATCTATGGCTACACCTTC.